These 17 T cell receptor beta chains were all obtained from the same sample, sequenced in a study of T cell repertoires in cytomegalovirus infection. These receptors lack a known antigen. Via MiXCR, TCRdb re-called the reads, giving one row per CDR3 protein. The sample has 250,000 to 300,000 distinct CDR3 sequences; around 20% are singletons. The sample was cultured PBMCs, taken from culture after CMV antigen stimulation. These receptors all stem from a human donor in good health (CMV status not recorded). Some clones in this sample may be carry-over from other donors' samples.

This clonotype occurred a few times. J is TRBJ2-7 and V is TRBV20-1; TRBD2 aligns across 12 bases. CDR1 and CDR2 from the germline V gene are DFQATT and SNEGSKA (reference sequence). The J segment lost 2 bases and the V segment lost 0 bases, leaving 5 bases of the junction unmatched. The CDR3 length is 16 residues. The CDR3 nucleotides read TGCAGTGCTAGAGAGCTAGCGGGAGGGTTCACCTACGAGCAGTACTTC. It codes for CSARELAGGFTYEQYF.

Only a few counts were recorded for this clonotype. The chain carries TRBV12-5 and TRBJ2-1; D assignment may be TRBD1 or TRBD2 (5 bases each). This CDR3 contains 12 residues. Trimming removed 1 base from V and 9 bases from J, with 7 bases in between. Germline V gene sequence: CDR1 LGHNT, CDR2 FRNRAP. The CDR3 nucleotides are TGTGCTAGTGGTTTGGAGAGGGGTGAGCAGTTCTTC. It codes for CASGLERGEQFF.

CDR3 coding DNA: TGTGCCAGTAGTATTAGGCGTACGAACACTGAAGCTTTCTTT. Its translation: CASSIRRTNTEAFF. V usage is TRBV19 and J usage is TRBJ1-1; D is unresolved. V dropped 3 bases and J dropped 1 base, with 9 bases sitting between them. The germline V gene has CDR1 LNHDA and CDR2 SQIVND (reference sequence). The CDR3 extends over 14 amino acids.

A few counts support this clonotype. V gene TRBV4-3 combines with J gene TRBJ2-1; D remains ambiguous. The germline V and J ends were trimmed by 0 bases and 3 bases, with 9 bases remaining between them. Germline CDR1 and CDR2: LGHNA and YSLEER. The CDR3 length is 15 residues. In DNA, the CDR3 is TGCGCCAGCAGCCAAGATCGGAGTTTCTACAATGAGCAGTTCTTC. Amino acid sequence: CASSQDRSFYNEQFF.

The CDR3 spells CASSYLGLAAYNEQFF. CDR3 DNA: TGTGCCAGCAGCTATCTGGGACTAGCGGCATACAATGAGCAGTTCTTC. The chain combines TRBV5-4 with TRBJ2-1; 11 bases agree with TRBD2. The CDR3 contains 16 residues. CDR1 SGHNT and CDR2 YYREEE come from the germline V gene (reference sequence). With V trimmed by 3 bases and J by 4 bases, 6 bases remained unmatched.

The chain carries TRBV18 and TRBJ1-5; perhaps TRBD1 as D (5 bases). Germline V gene data show CDR1 as KGHSH and CDR2 as LQKENI. Trimming left V 3 bases short and J 0 bases short, with 24 bases between. CDR3 length equals 20 residues. CDR3 in amino acids: CASSPDLFRGSFLSNQPQHF. The CDR3 DNA follows: TGTGCCAGCTCACCCGACCTCTTCCGGGGCAGCTTTCTTAGCAATCAGCCCCAGCATTTT.

CDR3 DNA: TGTGCCAGCCGAAGGGACACCGGGACTAGCGGTCATACGCAGTATTTT. Protein: CASRRDTGTSGHTQYF. The chain carries TRBV6-2 or TRBV6-3 and TRBJ2-3; TRBD2 aligns across 11 bases. The J segment lost 7 bases and the V segment lost 8 bases, leaving 14 bases of the junction unmatched. CDR3 size: 16 residues. CDR1 and CDR2 (germline): MNHEY, SVGEGT.

Ten or more counts support this clonotype. The chain recombines TRBV7-8 with TRBJ1-3; D gene uncertain. The ends were cut back, 2 bases at V and 0 bases at J, with 8 bases in the middle. Germline V gene lookup returns CDR1 SGHVS and CDR2 FQNEAQ. The CDR3 runs 15 residues. Here the CDR3 reads CASSLRGPSGNTIYF. CDR3 in DNA: TGTGCCAGCAGCTTACGGGGTCCCTCTGGAAACACCATATATTTT. The variable domain in full, with the rest retrieved from reference TRBV7-8 and TRBJ1-3, is GAGVSQSPRYKVAKRGQDVALRCDPISGHVSLFWYQQALGQGPEFLTYFQNEAQLDKSGLPSDRFFAERPEGSVSTLKIQRTQQEDSAVYLCASSLRGPSGNTIYFGEGSWLTVV.

This clonotype was recorded a few times. The J gene is TRBJ2-1, the V gene TRBV3-1; possibly TRBD1 for D (6 bases). From germline, CDR1 is LGHDT and CDR2 YNNKEL (reference sequence). The CDR3 loop spans 12 amino acids. V gave up 1 base and J gave up 13 bases, with 11 bases separating them. The CDR3 sequence is CASSQGTGNQFF. CDR3 nucleotide sequence: TGTGCCAGCAGCCAAGGCACAGGGAATCAGTTCTTC.

The chain recombines TRBV20-1 with TRBJ1-1, with D tentatively TRBD1 (5 bases). The length of the CDR3 is 15 residues. Deletions cut 0 bases from V and 6 bases from J, with 17 bases between. CDR1 DFQATT and CDR2 SNEGSKA come from the germline V gene (reference sequence). The CDR3 loop is CSARDRGGFKPEAFF. CDR3 in DNA: TGCAGTGCTAGAGATCGGGGGGGGTTTAAACCTGAAGCTTTCTTT.

This clonotype was recorded a few times. This rearrangement joins TRBV11-2 to TRBJ2-3; D may be TRBD2 (5 bases). V was cut by 4 bases and J by 4 bases, with 15 bases left in between. Germline loops: CDR1 SGHAT, CDR2 FQNNGV. The CDR3 loop spans 15 amino acids. The CDR3 sequence: CASSSSGSSADTQYF. Here the CDR3 DNA reads TGTGCCAGCAGCTCTTCTGGGAGTAGTGCAGATACGCAGTATTTT.

The chain has TRBV11-2 and TRBJ2-7, with D perhaps being TRBD1 or TRBD2 (5 bases each). The CDR3 is made up of 13 amino acids. V lost 5 bases and J 2 bases, leaving 10 bases between the germline ends. From germline, CDR1 is SGHAT and CDR2 FQNNGV. CDR3 bases: TGTGCCAGCAGCCGAGGGGTGACCTACGAGCAGTACTTC. Protein product: CASSRGVTYEQYF.

This clonotype was observed a few times. The V and J genes are TRBV6-2 or TRBV6-3 and TRBJ1-1; D gene uncertain. The CDR3 is 13 residues long. Trimming removed 4 bases at V and 3 bases at J, with 9 bases between. CDR1 and CDR2 (germline): MNHEY, SVGEGT. The CDR3 coding sequence is TGTGCCAGCAGTTCCCAGAGGTACACTGAAGCTTTCTTT. Translation: CASSSQRYTEAFF.

V is TRBV20-1 and J is TRBJ1-5; 11 bases are a match to TRBD1. The germline gives CDR1 DFQATT, CDR2 SNEGSKA (reference sequence). With 6 bases clipped from V and 6 bases from J, the junction kept 10 bases outside the gene matches. The CDR3 is made up of 15 amino acids. CDR3 bases: TGCAGTGCAGCAGGGGGACAGGGGGGAAGTCAGCCCCAGCATTTT. It translates to CSAAGGQGGSQPQHF.

CDR3 amino acids: CASSLGLAPYEQYF. The CDR3 DNA reads TGTGCCAGCAGCCTCGGACTAGCGCCCTACGAGCAGTACTTC. The chain combines TRBV7-2 with TRBJ2-7; 9 positions match TRBD2. The CDR3 runs 14 residues. Trimming removed 5 bases from V and 2 bases from J; junction bases left unmatched: 4. CDR1 is SGHTA, CDR2 FQGNSA, per germline. The whole variable domain, filled in from reference TRBV7-2 and TRBJ2-7, reads GAGVSQSPSNKVTEKGKDVELRCDPISGHTALYWYRQSLGQGLEFLIYFQGNSAPDKSGLPSDRFSAERTGGSVSTLTIQRTQQEDSAVYLCASSLGLAPYEQYFGPGTRLTVT.

The table lists this clonotype with many counts. The V call is TRBV7-2, the J call TRBJ2-3; TRBD1 agrees at 7 bases. V lost 5 bases and J lost 2; bases outside the gene matches: 7. CDR3 size: 15 residues. Germline CDR1 and CDR2: SGHTA and FQGNSA. The chain's CDR3 is CASSATGVDTDTQYF. In nucleotides, the CDR3 is TGTGCCAGCAGCGCAACAGGGGTGGACACAGATACGCAGTATTTT.

This clonotype turned up a few times. The rearrangement joins TRBV7-8 to TRBJ2-5, with 10 nucleotides matching TRBD2. The CDR3 sequence is 18 residues long. After removal of 5 bases from V and 5 bases from J, the junction contained 17 bases not matched to a gene. The V gene's germline CDR1 is SGHVS and CDR2 FQNEAQ. CDR3 sequence reads: CASSRRTRTGTSVETQYF. For the CDR3, the DNA is TGTGCCAGCAGCCGCCGAACTCGTACCGGGACTAGCGTGGAGACCCAGTACTTC.